This T cell receptor beta chain was sequenced during a study of cytotoxic CD8 clonotypes in ibrutinib-treated CLL. Across the whole study: Response samples came after a median about 11 months of treatment, range 6 to 36.

The CDR3 has 15 residues. The germline V and J ends were trimmed by 0 bases and 2 bases, with 9 bases remaining between them. Germline V gives CDR1 LNHNV, CDR2 YYDKDF (reference sequence). This clone was counted a few times. The same CDR3 is also encoded by other DNA sequences in this sample. Repertoires were generated with immunoSEQ multiplex PCR, while TCRdb's copy carries only in-frame clones and drops some. The sample contains some 85,000 clones, over 60% of which appear only once. The sequence was obtained from a human donor with chronic lymphocytic leukemia. Sequenced material: PBMCs, taken after 24 months of ibrutinib treatment. V gene TRBV15 combines with J gene TRBJ2-3; D is uncertain. The CDR3 region has the DNA TGTGCCACCAGCAGAGAGGGATTATTCACAGATACGCAGTATTTT. Encoded protein: CATSREGLFTDTQYF. The entire variable domain, with the rest obtained from reference TRBV15 and TRBJ2-3, is as follows: DAMVIQNPRYQVTQFGKPVTLSCSQTLNHNVMYWYQQKSSQAPKLLFHYYDKDFNNEADTPDNFQSRRPNTSFCFLDIRSPGLGDTAMYLCATSREGLFTDTQYFGPGTRLTVL.